These 6 T cell receptor beta chains originate from one sample sequenced in a study of regulatory T cells in long-lasting Graves disease. Time point denoted: persistent/refractory GD, antithyroid drugs over 5 years with positive TRAb. RNA isolated from PBMCs was used to make the TCR library. Arm-PCR with iRepertoire HTBI primers amplified the CDR3 regions for these TCR beta libraries. MiXCR, applied by TCRdb to the multiplex PCR reads, yields one record per CDR3 protein. The sample carries 400,000 to 500,000 distinct CDR3 sequences, 20% to 25% recorded once. This specimen was peripheral blood mononuclear cells (PBMCs), taken when the disease was refractory, from a patient treated with antithyroid drugs. These receptor sequences come from a female donor with Graves disease.

On this clonotype: A much larger clone is a single base away; this may be a read error. J is TRBJ2-5 and V is TRBV20-1; 8 bases line up with TRBD2. CDR3 length: 15 amino acids. CDR1 is DFQATT, CDR2 SNEGSKA, per germline (reference sequence). V shed 5 bases, J shed 3 bases, and the junction held 11 bases outside the gene matches. DNA of the CDR3: TGCAGTGCTGGAGTCTCGGGAGGGAGTAAAGAGACCCAGTACTTC. It yields the protein CSAGVSGGSKETQYF.

This clonotype occurred many times. This sequence joins TRBV29-1 and TRBJ1-5; no definite D call. CDR3 size: 13 residues. The V end was cut by 3 bases, the J end by 5 bases, with 11 bases between. CDR1 is SQVTM and CDR2 is ANQGSEA in the germline V gene. CDR3 region: CSVDLGVDQPQHF. CDR3 sequence (DNA): TGCAGCGTTGACTTGGGAGTGGATCAGCCCCAGCATTTT.

The chain carries TRBV16 and TRBJ2-4; D is perhaps TRBD2 (6 bases). The CDR3 length is 16 residues. The V and J ends lost 2 bases and 1 base respectively, with 12 bases between them. Germline V gene sequence: CDR1 KGHSY, CDR2 FQNENV. CDR3 amino acids: CASSQLLAMAKNIQYF. For the CDR3, the DNA is TGTGCCAGCAGCCAACTCCTAGCGATGGCCAAAAACATTCAGTACTTC.

This clonotype has just a few counts. This chain connects TRBV5-6 to TRBJ1-2, with TRBD1 as a possible D gene (5 bases). The CDR3 spans 15 residues. Germline V gene sequence: CDR1 SGHDT, CDR2 YYEEEE. V was pared by 0 bases and J by 7 bases, with 16 bases between. DNA for the CDR3: TGTGCCAGCAGCTTGGACAGGTCTTTTGCAGTTGGCTACACCTTC. Translating gives CASSLDRSFAVGYTF.

The CDR3 nucleotides are TGTGCCAGCAGCTCGGGGAGGGGACAGCACTCTGGAAACACCATATATTTT. This sequence encodes CASSSGRGQHSGNTIYF. The chain links TRBV11-2 to TRBJ1-3; TRBD1 matches at 7 bases. The trim removed 4 bases at V and 0 bases at J, leaving 9 bases unmatched. CDR1 is SGHAT, CDR2 FQNNGV, per germline. This CDR3 has 17 residues.

This clonotype was detected ten times or more. CDR3 DNA sequence: TGTGCCAGCAGCCCAAGGCGGGGGCTTGAGCAGTACTTC. The encoded protein is CASSPRRGLEQYF. The rearrangement uses TRBV7-2 and TRBJ2-7; D is possibly TRBD2 (7 bases). There are 13 residues in the CDR3. CDR1 and CDR2 (germline): SGHTA, FQGNSA. With 5 bases removed from V and 7 bases from J, the gap between germline ends came to 15 bases. The variable domain in full, with the rest retrieved from reference TRBV7-2 and TRBJ2-7, is GAGVSQSPSNKVTEKGKDVELRCDPISGHTALYWYRQSLGQGLEFLIYFQGNSAPDKSGLPSDRFSAERTGGSVSTLTIQRTQQEDSAVYLCASSPRRGLEQYFGPGTRLTVT.